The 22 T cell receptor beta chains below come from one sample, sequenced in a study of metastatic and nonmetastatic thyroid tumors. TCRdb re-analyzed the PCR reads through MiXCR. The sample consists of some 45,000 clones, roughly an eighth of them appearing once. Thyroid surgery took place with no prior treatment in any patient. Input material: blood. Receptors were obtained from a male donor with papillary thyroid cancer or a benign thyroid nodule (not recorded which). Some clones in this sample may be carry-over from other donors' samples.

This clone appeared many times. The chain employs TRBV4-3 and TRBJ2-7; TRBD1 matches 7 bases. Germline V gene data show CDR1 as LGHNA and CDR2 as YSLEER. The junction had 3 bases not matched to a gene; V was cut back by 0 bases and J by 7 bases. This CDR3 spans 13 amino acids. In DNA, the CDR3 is TGCGCCAGCAGCCAAGAGCAGGGGGAGGAGCAGTACTTC. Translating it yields CASSQEQGEEQYF.

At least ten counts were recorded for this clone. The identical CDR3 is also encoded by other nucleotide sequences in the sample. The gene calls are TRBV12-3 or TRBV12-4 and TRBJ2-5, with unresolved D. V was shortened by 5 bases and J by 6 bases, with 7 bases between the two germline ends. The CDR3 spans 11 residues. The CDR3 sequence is CASSDTKTQYF. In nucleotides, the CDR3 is TGTGCCAGCAGTGACACGAAGACCCAGTACTTC.

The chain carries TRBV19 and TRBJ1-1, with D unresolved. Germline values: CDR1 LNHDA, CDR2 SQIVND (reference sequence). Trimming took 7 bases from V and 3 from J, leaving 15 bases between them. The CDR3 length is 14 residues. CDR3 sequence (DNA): TGTGCCAGTAACGCCGACCTGAAGCACACTGAAGCTTTCTTT. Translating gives CASNADLKHTEAFF.

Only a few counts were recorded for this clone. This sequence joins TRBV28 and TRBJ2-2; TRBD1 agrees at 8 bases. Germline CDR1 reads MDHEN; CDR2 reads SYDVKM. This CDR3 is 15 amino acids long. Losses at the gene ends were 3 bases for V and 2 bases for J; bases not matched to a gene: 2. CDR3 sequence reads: CASSLTGENTGELFF. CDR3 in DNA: TGTGCCAGCAGTTTGACAGGGGAAAACACCGGGGAGCTGTTTTTT.

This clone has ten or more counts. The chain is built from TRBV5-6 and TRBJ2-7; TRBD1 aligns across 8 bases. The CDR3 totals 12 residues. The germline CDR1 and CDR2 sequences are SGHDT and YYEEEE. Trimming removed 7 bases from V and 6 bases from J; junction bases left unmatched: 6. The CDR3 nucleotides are TGTGCCAGCCTGGACAGGGACGTCGAGCAGTACTTC. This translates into CASLDRDVEQYF.

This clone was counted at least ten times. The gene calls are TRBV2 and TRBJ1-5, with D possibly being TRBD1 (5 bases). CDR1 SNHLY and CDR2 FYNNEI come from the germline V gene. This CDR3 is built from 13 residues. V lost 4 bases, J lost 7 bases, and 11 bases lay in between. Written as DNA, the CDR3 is TGTGCCAGCAGTGCAGGGAATGGCCAGCCCCAGCATTTT. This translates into CASSAGNGQPQHF.

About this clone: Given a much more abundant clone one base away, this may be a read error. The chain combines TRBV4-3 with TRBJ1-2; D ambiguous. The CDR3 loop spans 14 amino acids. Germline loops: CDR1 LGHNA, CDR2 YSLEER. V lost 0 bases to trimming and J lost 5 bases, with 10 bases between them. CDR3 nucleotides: TGCGCCAGCAGCCAAGAGAAAGGGCCTTATGGCTACACCTTC. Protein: CASSQEKGPYGYTF.

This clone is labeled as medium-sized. CDR3 sequence: CASSPKTGQGIYGYTF. In DNA form, the CDR3 reads TGTGCCAGCAGTCCTAAGACGGGACAGGGGATCTATGGCTACACCTTC. This sequence joins TRBV27 and TRBJ1-2, with 10 bases matching TRBD1. This CDR3 region has 16 residues. V was pared by 5 bases and J by 4 bases, with 10 bases of the junction left unmatched. Germline CDR1 MNHEY, CDR2 SMNVEV (reference sequence).

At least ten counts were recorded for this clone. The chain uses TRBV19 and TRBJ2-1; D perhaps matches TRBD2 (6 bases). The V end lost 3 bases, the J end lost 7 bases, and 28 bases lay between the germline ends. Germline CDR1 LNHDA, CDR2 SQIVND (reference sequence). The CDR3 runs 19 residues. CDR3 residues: CASSISLGGRRGAGNEQFF. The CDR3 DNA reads TGTGCCAGTAGTATCTCTCTCGGGGGTAGGAGAGGGGCGGGGAATGAGCAGTTCTTC.

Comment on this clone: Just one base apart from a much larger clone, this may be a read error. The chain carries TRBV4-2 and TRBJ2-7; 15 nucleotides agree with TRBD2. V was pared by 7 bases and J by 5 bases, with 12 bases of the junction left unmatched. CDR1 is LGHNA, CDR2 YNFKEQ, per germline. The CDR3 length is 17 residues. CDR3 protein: CASIRTSGRAGHNEQYF. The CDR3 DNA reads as TGTGCCAGCATCAGGACTAGCGGGAGGGCCGGGCATAACGAGCAGTACTTC.

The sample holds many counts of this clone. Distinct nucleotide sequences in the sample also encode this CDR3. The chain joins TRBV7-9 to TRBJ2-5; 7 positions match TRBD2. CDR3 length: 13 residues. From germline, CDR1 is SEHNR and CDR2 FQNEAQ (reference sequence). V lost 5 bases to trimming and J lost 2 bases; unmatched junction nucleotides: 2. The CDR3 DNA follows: TGTGCCAGCAGCCCCGGGGGGCAAGAGACCCAGTACTTC. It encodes CASSPGGQETQYF.

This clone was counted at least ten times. DNA for the CDR3: TGTGCCAGCAGTGGTTATCTCGGATTACTGTTTTTT. This encodes CASSGYLGLLFF. The rearrangement links TRBV25-1 to TRBJ1-4, with no clear D. This CDR3 is built from 12 residues. The germline V gene encodes CDR1 MGHDK and CDR2 SYGVNS. V dropped 4 bases and J dropped 13 bases, with 13 bases sitting between them. Based on the CDR3 plus reference TRBV25-1 and TRBJ1-4, the full variable domain is EADIYQTPRYLVIGTGKKITLECSQTMGHDKMYWYQQDPGMELHLIHYSYGVNSTEKGDLSSESTVSRIRTEHFPLTLESARPSHTSQYLCASSGYLGLLFFGSGTQLSVL.

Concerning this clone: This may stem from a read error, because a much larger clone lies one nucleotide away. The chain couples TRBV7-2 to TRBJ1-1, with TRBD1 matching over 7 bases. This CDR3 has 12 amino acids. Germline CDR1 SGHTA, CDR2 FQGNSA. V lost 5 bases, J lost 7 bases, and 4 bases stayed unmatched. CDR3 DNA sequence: TGTGCCAGCAGCCTACAGGGGAATGAAGCTTTCTTT. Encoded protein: CASSLQGNEAFF.

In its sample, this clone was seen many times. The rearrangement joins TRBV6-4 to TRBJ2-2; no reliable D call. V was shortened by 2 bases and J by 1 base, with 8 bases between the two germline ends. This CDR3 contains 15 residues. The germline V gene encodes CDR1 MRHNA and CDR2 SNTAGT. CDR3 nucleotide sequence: TGTGCCAGCAGTGACCTGGCAGGGAACACCGGGGAGCTGTTTTTT. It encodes CASSDLAGNTGELFF.

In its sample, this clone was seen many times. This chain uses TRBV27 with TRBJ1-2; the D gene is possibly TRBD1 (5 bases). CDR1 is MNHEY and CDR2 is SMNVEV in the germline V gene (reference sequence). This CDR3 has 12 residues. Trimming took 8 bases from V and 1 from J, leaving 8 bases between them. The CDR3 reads CASRGGNYGYTF. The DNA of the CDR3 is TGTGCCAGCCGGGGGGGTAACTATGGCTACACCTTC.

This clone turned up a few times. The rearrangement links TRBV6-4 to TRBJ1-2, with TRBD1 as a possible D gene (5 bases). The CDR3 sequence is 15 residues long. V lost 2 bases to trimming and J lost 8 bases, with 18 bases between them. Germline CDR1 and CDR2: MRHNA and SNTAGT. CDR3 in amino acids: CASSDLATVLFGYTF. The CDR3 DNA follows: TGTGCCAGCAGTGACCTCGCGACAGTGCTCTTCGGCTACACCTTC.

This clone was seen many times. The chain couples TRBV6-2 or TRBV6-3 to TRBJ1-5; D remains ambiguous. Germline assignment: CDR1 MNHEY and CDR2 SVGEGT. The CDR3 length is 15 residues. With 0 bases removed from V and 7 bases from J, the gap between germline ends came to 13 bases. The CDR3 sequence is CASSYSPGEFQPQHF. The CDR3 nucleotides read TGTGCCAGCAGTTACTCGCCCGGGGAGTTCCAGCCCCAGCATTTT.

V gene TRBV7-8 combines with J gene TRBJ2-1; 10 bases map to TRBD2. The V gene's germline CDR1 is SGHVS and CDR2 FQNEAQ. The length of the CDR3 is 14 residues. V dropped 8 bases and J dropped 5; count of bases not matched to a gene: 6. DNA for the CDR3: TGTGCCAGCCGTCCGGGACTAGCGAACAATGAGCAGTTCTTC. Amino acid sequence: CASRPGLANNEQFF.

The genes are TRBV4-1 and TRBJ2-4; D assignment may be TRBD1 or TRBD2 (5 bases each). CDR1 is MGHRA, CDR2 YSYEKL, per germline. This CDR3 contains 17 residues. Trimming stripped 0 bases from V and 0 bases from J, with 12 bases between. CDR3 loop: CASSQDRDGPAKNIQYF. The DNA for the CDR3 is TGCGCCAGCAGCCAAGATAGGGACGGTCCAGCCAAAAACATTCAGTACTTC.

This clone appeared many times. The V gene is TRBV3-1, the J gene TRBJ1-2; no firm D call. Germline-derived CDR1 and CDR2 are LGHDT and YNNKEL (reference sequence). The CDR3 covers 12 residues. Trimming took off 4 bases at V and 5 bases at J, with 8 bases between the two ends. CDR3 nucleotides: TGTGCCAGCAGCCTCCGGGCTTATGGCTACACCTTC. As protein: CASSLRAYGYTF.

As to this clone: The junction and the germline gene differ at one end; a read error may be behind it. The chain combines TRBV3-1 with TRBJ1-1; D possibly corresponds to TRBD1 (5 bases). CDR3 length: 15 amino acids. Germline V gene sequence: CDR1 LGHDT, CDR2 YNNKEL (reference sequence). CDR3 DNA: TGTGCCATCAGCCTCACAGGCTTTCGGGGCACTGAAGCTTTCTTT. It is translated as CAISLTGFRGTEAFF.

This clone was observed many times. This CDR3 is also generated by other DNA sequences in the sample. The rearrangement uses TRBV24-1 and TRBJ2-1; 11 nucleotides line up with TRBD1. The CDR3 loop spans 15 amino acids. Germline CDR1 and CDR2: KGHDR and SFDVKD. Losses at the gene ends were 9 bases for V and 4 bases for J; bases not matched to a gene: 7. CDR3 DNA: TGTGCCACCCCGAACGGACAGGGGGCTTACAATGAGCAGTTCTTC. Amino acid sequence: CATPNGQGAYNEQFF.